The 13 T cell receptor beta chains presented below share a single source sample, sequenced in a study of cytomegalovirus exposure and HLA in healthy donors. Libraries were prepared by immunoSEQ multiplex PCR; TCRdb keeps only in-frame clonotypes and omits some of them. The sample contains roughly 130,000 clones, almost 90% of which appear only once. The specimen sequenced was PBMCs. Source of these receptors: a man aged 25 to 40 in good health and CMV-seronegative.

V gene TRBV25-1 combines with J gene TRBJ2-7, with D tentatively TRBD1 (5 bases). This CDR3 contains 13 residues. V lost 4 bases and J lost 5, with 12 bases in between. Germline-derived CDR1 and CDR2 are MGHDK and SYGVNS. The CDR3 here is CASSGLWGDEQYF. In nucleotides, the CDR3 is TGTGCCAGCAGTGGGTTGTGGGGCGACGAGCAGTACTTC.

This sequence joins TRBV19 and TRBJ1-3; 7 bases align to TRBD1. The germline gives CDR1 LNHDA, CDR2 SQIVND (reference sequence). Trimming removed 3 bases from V and 0 bases from J; junction bases left unmatched: 5. This CDR3 has 16 residues. CDR3 amino acids: CASSISGTVSGNTIYF. Here the CDR3 DNA reads TGTGCCAGTAGTATTTCCGGGACAGTCTCTGGAAACACCATATATTTT.

This chain uses TRBV4-1 with TRBJ2-7; 8 bases are shared with TRBD2. There are 17 residues in the CDR3. Germline CDR1 reads MGHRA; CDR2 reads YSYEKL. Unmatched junction bases numbered 9, after V lost 0 bases and J lost 2 bases. CDR3 DNA: TGCGCCAGCAGCCAAGAGGGTTGGGGACTAGAGACCTACGAGCAGTACTTC. This gives the protein CASSQEGWGLETYEQYF.

CDR3 nucleotide sequence: TGTGCCAGCAGTGAAACAGGGGCCCGCCCAGATACGCAGTATTTT. Its protein product is CASSETGARPDTQYF. The chain is built from TRBV6-1 and TRBJ2-3; TRBD1 matches at 7 bases. V dropped 2 bases and J dropped 4; count of bases not matched to a gene: 6. The CDR3 loop spans 15 amino acids. Germline V gene sequence: CDR1 MNHNS, CDR2 SASEGT.

The V gene is TRBV6-1, the J gene TRBJ2-1; 11 bases match TRBD2. The CDR3 loop spans 17 amino acids. Germline V gene lookup returns CDR1 MNHNS and CDR2 SASEGT. V trimming: 0 bases; J trimming: 7 bases; junction bases outside the gene matches: 8. The DNA for the CDR3 is TGTGCCAGCAGTGAAGCGCTAGCTCGACTAGCGGGGAATGAGCAGTTCTTC. Protein: CASSEALARLAGNEQFF.

As DNA, the CDR3 is TGTGCCAGCTCACCGCTGGCCTCTGCAACTAATGAAAAACTGTTTTTT. Translation: CASSPLASATNEKLFF. V gene TRBV18 combines with J gene TRBJ1-4; D unclear. The germline gives CDR1 KGHSH, CDR2 LQKENI. Between the trimmed V and J ends, which lost 3 bases and 0 bases, there was a span of 11 bases. This CDR3 is 16 amino acids long.

This chain joins TRBV27 and TRBJ2-6, with D uncertain. The length of the CDR3 is 16 residues. Germline V lookup: CDR1 MNHEY, CDR2 SMNVEV (reference sequence). Trimming removed 6 bases at V and 0 bases at J, with 12 bases between. The CDR3 region is CASSPRRISGANVLTF. The CDR3 DNA reads as TGTGCCAGCAGCCCTAGACGGATCTCTGGGGCCAACGTCCTGACTTTC. Filled out from reference TRBV27 and TRBJ2-6, the complete variable domain reads EAQVTQNPRYLITVTGKKLTVTCSQNMNHEYMSWYRQDPGLGLRQIYYSMNVEVTDKGDVPEGYKVSRKEKRNFPLILESPSPNQTSLYFCASSPRRISGANVLTFGAGSRLTVL.

The table lists this clone with a few counts. The chain links TRBV12-5 to TRBJ2-1; no reliable D call. Trimming shortened V by 7 bases and J by 9 bases, and 10 bases separated the two germline ends. This CDR3 spans 11 amino acids. Germline V CDR1 and CDR2: LGHNT, FRNRAP. CDR3 nucleotides: TGTGCTAGTGTAGGTACGGGTGAGCAGTTCTTC. This encodes CASVGTGEQFF. Variable domain in full (rest from reference TRBV12-5 and TRBJ2-1): DARVTQTPRHKVTEMGQEVTMRCQPILGHNTVFWYRQTMMQGLELLAYFRNRAPLDDSGMPKDRFSAEMPDATLATLKIQPSEPRDSAVYFCASVGTGEQFFGPGTRLTVL.

This rearrangement joins TRBV6-5 to TRBJ2-7; D remains unclear. Between the trimmed V and J ends, which lost 7 bases and 1 base, there was a span of 14 bases. Germline V lookup: CDR1 MNHEY, CDR2 SVGAGI. CDR3 length: 14 residues. CDR3 sequence reads: CASTVRGKSYEQYF. The CDR3 bases are TGTGCCAGCACAGTCCGAGGAAAGTCCTACGAGCAGTACTTC.

The chain carries TRBV4-1 and TRBJ1-4; TRBD1 is a possible D gene (5 bases). The CDR3 spans 13 residues. CDR1 is MGHRA, CDR2 YSYEKL, per germline. Trimming took off 6 bases at V and 2 bases at J, with 7 bases between the two ends. The CDR3 sequence is CASRRQTNEKLFF. CDR3 nucleotides: TGCGCCAGCAGACGACAGACTAATGAAAAACTGTTTTTT.

J is TRBJ1-2 and V is TRBV10-2; D perhaps matches TRBD1 (5 bases). Trimming cost V 6 bases and J 3 bases, with 14 bases left between them. Germline V gene data show CDR1 as WSHSY and CDR2 as SAAADI. The CDR3 is made up of 14 amino acids. The CDR3, as DNA: TGCGCCAGCAGGCCGATAGACAGTTACTATGGCTACACCTTC. Protein product: CASRPIDSYYGYTF.

This clone was seen only a few times. This rearrangement joins TRBV30 to TRBJ2-2, with D unresolved. V gave up 5 bases and J gave up 7 bases, with 11 bases separating them. CDR1 and CDR2 from the germline V gene are GTSNPN and SVGIG (reference sequence). The CDR3 consists of 12 residues. CDR3 amino acids: CAWDNPFGELFF. The CDR3 bases are TGTGCCTGGGACAACCCTTTCGGGGAGCTGTTTTTT.

V is TRBV5-1 and J is TRBJ2-2; 11 positions agree with TRBD2. This CDR3 has 17 residues. Germline V gene sequence: CDR1 SGHRS, CDR2 YFSETQ. Trimming at V came to 2 bases and at J to 5 bases, leaving 8 bases not matched to a gene. For the CDR3, the DNA is TGCGCCAGCAGCTTCGTAGCGGGAGGGCCGTCGACCGGGGAGCTGTTTTTT. Translating it yields CASSFVAGGPSTGELFF.